A selection of T cell receptor beta chains follows, all from one sample in a study of T cells in Graves' hyperthyroidism and ophthalmopathy. TCRdb re-called the multiplex PCR reads with MiXCR, one entry per CDR3 protein. The sample consists of hundreds of thousands of distinct CDR3 sequences, about 19% of them appearing once. Sequenced material: blood. These receptors all come from a woman aged 45 to 65 with Graves' hyperthyroidism that later progressed to Graves' ophthalmopathy. The CDR3 runs from the conserved cysteine through the conserved F or W. The D gene is left open where the match is weak.

TRBD2 | 15 | TRBJ2-5 | TRBV7-7 | CASSPGTSGEETQYF
TRBD2 | 15 | TRBJ2-7 | TRBV20-1 | CSARDLAGGNYEQYF
TRBD2 | 17 | TRBJ2-5 | TRBV6-5 | CASSYPSLSGGRETQYF
. | 17 | TRBJ2-1 | TRBV19 | CASSIWGRLKLGNEQFF
TRBD1 | 16 | TRBJ2-1 | TRBV2 | CASRSRGLYSYNEQFF
. | 15 | TRBJ2-1 | TRBV20-1 | CSARLKGLPYNEQFF
TRBD1 | 15 | TRBJ1-5 | TRBV30 | CAWSVGTGRGQPQHF
. | 15 | TRBJ2-3 | TRBV2 | CASSEALPAPDTQYF
TRBD2 | 16 | TRBJ2-3 | TRBV6-1 | CASSESLAGGADTQYF
. | 15 | TRBJ1-1 | TRBV6-1 | CASTPPRGRNTEAFF
. | 14 | TRBJ2-1 | TRBV18 | CASSYLVGSGEQFF
. | 13 | TRBJ1-2 | TRBV18 | CASSPGSNYGYTF
TRBD1 | 16 | TRBJ2-7 | TRBV19 | CATATRDSGISYEQYF
TRBD1 | 15 | TRBJ1-3 | TRBV12-3/TRBV12-4 | CASLPSGQGWNTIYF
TRBD2 | 15 | TRBJ2-7 | TRBV20-1 | CSARTLAGATYEQYF
. | 16 | TRBJ1-6 | TRBV15 | CATSRPTRPGGSPLHF
TRBD1 | 15 | TRBJ1-5 | TRBV5-6 | CASSLGSTGARPQHF
. | 15 | TRBJ1-6 | TRBV5-6 | CASSLVVGGESPLHF
. | 13 | TRBJ1-2 | TRBV3-1 | CASSQGSLYGYTF
. | 14 | TRBJ1-5 | TRBV4-1 | CASSHINSNQPQHF
TRBD1 | 14 | TRBJ1-1 | TRBV12-3/TRBV12-4 | CASLDGLGQGLTFF
TRBD2 | 17 | TRBJ2-1 | TRBV20-1 | CSAHSPSGGAGYNEQFF
TRBD2 | 15 | TRBJ2-1 | TRBV27 | CASSRRAGGGNEQFF
. | 13 | TRBJ1-2 | TRBV12-3/TRBV12-4 | CASSFPQGHGYTF
. | 14 | TRBJ1-2 | TRBV20-1 | CSARGPTSNYGYTF
. | 12 | TRBJ2-7 | TRBV15 | CATSSFTGEQYF
. | 14 | TRBJ2-1 | TRBV10-3 | CAIRPSEEPDKQFF
. | 14 | TRBJ1-6 | TRBV5-1 | CASSGGERNSPLHF
. | 14 | TRBJ1-3 | TRBV2 | CASDLQGSGNTIYF
TRBD1 | 14 | TRBJ1-1 | TRBV2 | CASRNQGVNTEAFF
. | 14 | TRBJ1-1 | TRBV12-3/TRBV12-4 | CASRPRRENTEAFF
TRBD1 | 16 | TRBJ1-1 | TRBV7-3 | CASSPGTDPSNTEAFF
TRBD2 | 14 | TRBJ2-7 | TRBV12-3/TRBV12-4 | CASSLYQGGGEQYF
TRBD2 | 15 | TRBJ2-3 | TRBV7-9 | CASSSGLAGTDTQYF
. | 13 | TRBJ1-1 | TRBV3-1 | CASSQGRDTEAFF
TRBD2 | 20 | TRBJ2-1 | TRBV6-8 | CASSYLGLAGVNHSYNEQFF
TRBD2 | 15 | TRBJ2-2 | TRBV20-1 | CSAIVAGSQIGELFF
. | 15 | TRBJ1-3 | TRBV3-1 | CASSQDLVAGNTIYF
. | 16 | TRBJ2-2 | TRBV11-1 | CASSLAAVGNTGELFF
. | 13 | TRBJ2-4 | TRBV7-9 | CASSFTTKNIQYF
TRBD2 | 18 | TRBJ2-1 | TRBV6-1 | CASSEFPAGTRNSNEQFF
TRBD2 | 16 | TRBJ2-2 | TRBV27 | CASSPNGGGFVGELFF
TRBD2 | 17 | TRBJ2-1 | TRBV24-1 | CATSVLQVLAGMHEQFF
. | 12 | TRBJ1-1 | TRBV20-1 | CSATGTSTEAFF
TRBD2 | 14 | TRBJ2-3 | TRBV6-1 | CASRTSASTDTQYF